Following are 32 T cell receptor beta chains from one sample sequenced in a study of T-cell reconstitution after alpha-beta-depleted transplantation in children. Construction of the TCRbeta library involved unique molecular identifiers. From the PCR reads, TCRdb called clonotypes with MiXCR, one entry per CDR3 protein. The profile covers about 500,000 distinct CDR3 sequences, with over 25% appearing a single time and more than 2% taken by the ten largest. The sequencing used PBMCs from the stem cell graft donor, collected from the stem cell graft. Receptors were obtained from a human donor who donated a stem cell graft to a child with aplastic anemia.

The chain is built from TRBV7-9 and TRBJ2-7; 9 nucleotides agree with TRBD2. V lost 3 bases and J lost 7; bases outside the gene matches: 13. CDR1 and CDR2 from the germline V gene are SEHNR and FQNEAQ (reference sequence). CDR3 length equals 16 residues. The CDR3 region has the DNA TGTGCCAGCAGCTTGGGCCCCGGGACTAGCACCGGTGAGCAGTACGTC. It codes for CASSLGPGTSTGEQYV.

CDR3 nucleotide sequence: TGTGCCAGCAGCTTAGTCGGGTTCAACGAGCAGTACGTC. Protein product: CASSLVGFNEQYV. This chain joins TRBV7-8 and TRBJ2-7; the D is unclear. CDR3 length: 13 amino acids. Germline lookup yields CDR1 SGHVS and CDR2 FQNEAQ. V was pared by 1 base and J by 5 bases, with 9 bases between.

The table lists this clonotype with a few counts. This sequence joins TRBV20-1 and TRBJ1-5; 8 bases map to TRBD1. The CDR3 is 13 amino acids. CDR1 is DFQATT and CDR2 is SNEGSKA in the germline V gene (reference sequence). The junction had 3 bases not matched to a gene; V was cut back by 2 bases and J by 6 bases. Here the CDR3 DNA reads TGCAGTGCTAGACAGGGGGCTACTCAGCCCCAGCATTTT. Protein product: CSARQGATQPQHF.

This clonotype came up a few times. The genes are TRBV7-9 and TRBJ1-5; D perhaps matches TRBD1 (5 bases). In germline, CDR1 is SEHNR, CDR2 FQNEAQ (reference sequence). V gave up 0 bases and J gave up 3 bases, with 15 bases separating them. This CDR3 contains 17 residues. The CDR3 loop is CASSLAVSGEHNQPQHF. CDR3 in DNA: TGTGCCAGCAGCTTAGCGGTTTCGGGGGAGCACAATCAGCCCCAGCATTTT. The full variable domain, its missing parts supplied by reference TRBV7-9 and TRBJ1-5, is DTGVSQNPRHKITKRGQNVTFRCDPISEHNRLYWYRQTLGQGPEFLTYFQNEAQLEKSRLLSDRFSAERPKGSFSTLEIQRTEQGDSAMYLCASSLAVSGEHNQPQHFGDGTRLSIL.

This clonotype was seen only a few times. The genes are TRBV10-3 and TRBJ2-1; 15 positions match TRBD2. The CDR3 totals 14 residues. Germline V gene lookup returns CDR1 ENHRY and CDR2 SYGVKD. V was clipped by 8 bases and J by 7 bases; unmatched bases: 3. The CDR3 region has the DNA TGTGCCATCCGCGGGACTAGCGGGGGGAATGAGCAGTTCTTC. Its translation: CAIRGTSGGNEQFF.

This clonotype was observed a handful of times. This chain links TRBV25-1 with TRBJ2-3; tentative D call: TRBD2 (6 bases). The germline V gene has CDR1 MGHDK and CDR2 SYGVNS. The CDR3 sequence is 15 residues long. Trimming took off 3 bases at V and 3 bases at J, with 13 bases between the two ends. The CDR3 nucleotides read TGTGCCAGCAGTGATGGCGGGGATTCAACAGATACGCAGTATTTT. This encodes CASSDGGDSTDTQYF. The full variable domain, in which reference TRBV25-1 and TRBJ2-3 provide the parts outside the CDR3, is EADIYQTPRYLVIGTGKKITLECSQTMGHDKMYWYQQDPGMELHLIHYSYGVNSTEKGDLSSESTVSRIRTEHFPLTLESARPSHTSQYLCASSDGGDSTDTQYFGPGTRLTVL.

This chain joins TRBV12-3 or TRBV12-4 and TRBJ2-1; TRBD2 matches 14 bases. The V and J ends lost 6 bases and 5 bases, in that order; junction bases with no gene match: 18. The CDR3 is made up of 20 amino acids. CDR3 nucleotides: TGTGCCAGCAGCCTCACGGGACTAGCGGGAGAGACTCACTTTAACAATGAGCAGTTCTTC. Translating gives CASSLTGLAGETHFNNEQFF.

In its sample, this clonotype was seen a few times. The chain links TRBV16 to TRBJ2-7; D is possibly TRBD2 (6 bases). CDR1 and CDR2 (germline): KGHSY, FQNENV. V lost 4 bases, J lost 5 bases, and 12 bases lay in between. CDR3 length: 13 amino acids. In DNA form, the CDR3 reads TGTGCCAGCAGCCCATCGGGGGTAGACGAGCAGTACTTC. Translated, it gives CASSPSGVDEQYF.

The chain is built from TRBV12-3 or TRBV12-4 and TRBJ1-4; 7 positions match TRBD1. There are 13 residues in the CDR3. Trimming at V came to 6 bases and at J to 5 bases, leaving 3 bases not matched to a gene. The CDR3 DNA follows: TGTGCCAGCAGCCGGGGACAGAATGAAAAACTGTTTTTT. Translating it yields CASSRGQNEKLFF.

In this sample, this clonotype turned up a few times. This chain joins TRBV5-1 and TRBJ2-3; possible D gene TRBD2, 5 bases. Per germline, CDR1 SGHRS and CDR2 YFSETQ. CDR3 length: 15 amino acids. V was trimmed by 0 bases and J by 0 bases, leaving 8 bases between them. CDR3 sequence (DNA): TGCGCCAGCAGCTTGGGCGGGCACAGCACAGATACGCAGTATTTT. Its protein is CASSLGGHSTDTQYF.

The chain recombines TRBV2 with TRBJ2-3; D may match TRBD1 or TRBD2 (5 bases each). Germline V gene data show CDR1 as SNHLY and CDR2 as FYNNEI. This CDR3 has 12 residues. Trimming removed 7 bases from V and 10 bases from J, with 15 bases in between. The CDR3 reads CASTAGALAQYF. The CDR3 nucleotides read TGTGCCAGCACCGCCGGGGCTTTGGCGCAGTATTTT.

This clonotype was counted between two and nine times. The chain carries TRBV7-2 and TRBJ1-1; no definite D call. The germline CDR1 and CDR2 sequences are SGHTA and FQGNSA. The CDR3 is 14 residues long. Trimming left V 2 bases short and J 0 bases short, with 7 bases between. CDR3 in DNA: TGTGCCAGCAGCTTATCTGGGGTGAACACTGAAGCTTTCTTT. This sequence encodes CASSLSGVNTEAFF.

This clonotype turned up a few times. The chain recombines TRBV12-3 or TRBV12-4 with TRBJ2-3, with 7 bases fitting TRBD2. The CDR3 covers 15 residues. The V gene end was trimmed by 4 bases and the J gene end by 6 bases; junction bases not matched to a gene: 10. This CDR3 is CASSWSSGISDTQYF. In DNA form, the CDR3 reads TGTGCCAGCAGTTGGTCCAGCGGGATCTCGGATACGCAGTATTTT.

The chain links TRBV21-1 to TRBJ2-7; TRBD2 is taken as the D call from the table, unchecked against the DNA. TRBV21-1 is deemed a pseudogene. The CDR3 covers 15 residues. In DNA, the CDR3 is TGTGCCAGCAGCGCCCGACTAGCGGGAGTTTACGAGCAGTACTTC. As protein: CASSARLAGVYEQYF.

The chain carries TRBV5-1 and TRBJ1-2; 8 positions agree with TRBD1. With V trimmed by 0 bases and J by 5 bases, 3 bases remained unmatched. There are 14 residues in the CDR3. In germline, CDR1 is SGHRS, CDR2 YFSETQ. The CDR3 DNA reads TGCGCCAGCAGCTTGGACAGGGGGATGTATGGCTACACCTTC. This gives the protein CASSLDRGMYGYTF. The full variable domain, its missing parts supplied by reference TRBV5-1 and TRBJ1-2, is KAGVTQTPRYLIKTRGQQVTLSCSPISGHRSVSWYQQTPGQGLQFLFEYFSETQRNKGNFPGRFSGRQFSNSRSEMNVSTLELGDSALYLCASSLDRGMYGYTFGSGTRLTVV.

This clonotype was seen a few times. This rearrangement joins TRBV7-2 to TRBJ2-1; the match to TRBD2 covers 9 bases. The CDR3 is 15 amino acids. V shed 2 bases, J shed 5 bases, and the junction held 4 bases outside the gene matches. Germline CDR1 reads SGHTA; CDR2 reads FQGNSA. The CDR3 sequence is CASSLRLAGNNEQFF. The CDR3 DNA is TGTGCCAGCAGCTTACGGCTAGCGGGAAACAATGAGCAGTTCTTC.

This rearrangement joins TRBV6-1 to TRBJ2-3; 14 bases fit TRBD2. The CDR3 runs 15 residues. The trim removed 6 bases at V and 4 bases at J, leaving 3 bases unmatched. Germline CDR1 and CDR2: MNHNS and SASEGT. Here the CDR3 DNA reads TGTGCCAGCAGAGGACTAGCGGGAGGTGCAGATACGCAGTATTTT. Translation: CASRGLAGGADTQYF.

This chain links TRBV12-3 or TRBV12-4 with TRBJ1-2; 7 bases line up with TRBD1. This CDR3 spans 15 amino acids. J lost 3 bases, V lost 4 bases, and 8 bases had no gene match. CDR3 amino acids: CASSYPGGIDYGYTF. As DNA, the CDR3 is TGTGCCAGCAGTTATCCAGGGGGTATTGACTATGGCTACACCTTC.

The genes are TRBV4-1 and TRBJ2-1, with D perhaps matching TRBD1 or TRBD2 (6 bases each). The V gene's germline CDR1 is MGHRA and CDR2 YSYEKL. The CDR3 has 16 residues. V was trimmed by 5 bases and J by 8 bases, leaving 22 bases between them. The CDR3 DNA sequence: TGCGCCAGCAGCACGAATCCCGATGGGGGGCTGGATGAGCAGTTCTTC. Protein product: CASSTNPDGGLDEQFF.

CDR3: CASSFDFGFNEQFF. In DNA, the CDR3 is TGCGCCAGCAGCTTCGATTTCGGGTTTAATGAGCAGTTCTTC. The chain uses TRBV5-1 and TRBJ2-1; D gene uncertain. The germline CDR1 and CDR2 sequences are SGHRS and YFSETQ. Trimming took 2 bases from V and 7 from J, leaving 13 bases between them. The CDR3 totals 14 residues.

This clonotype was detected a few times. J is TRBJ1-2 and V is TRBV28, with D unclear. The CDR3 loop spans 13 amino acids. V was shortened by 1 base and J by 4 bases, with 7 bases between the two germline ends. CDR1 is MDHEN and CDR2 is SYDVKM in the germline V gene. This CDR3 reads CASSLSGFYGYTF. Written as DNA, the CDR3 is TGTGCCAGCAGTTTATCAGGATTCTATGGCTACACCTTC.

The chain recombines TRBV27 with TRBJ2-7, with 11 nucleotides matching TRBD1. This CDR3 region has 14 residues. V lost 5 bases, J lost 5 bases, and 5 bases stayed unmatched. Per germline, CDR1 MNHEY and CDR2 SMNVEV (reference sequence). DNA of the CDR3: TGTGCCAGCAGTGTGGACAGGGGGCGGAACGAGCAGTACGTC. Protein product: CASSVDRGRNEQYV.

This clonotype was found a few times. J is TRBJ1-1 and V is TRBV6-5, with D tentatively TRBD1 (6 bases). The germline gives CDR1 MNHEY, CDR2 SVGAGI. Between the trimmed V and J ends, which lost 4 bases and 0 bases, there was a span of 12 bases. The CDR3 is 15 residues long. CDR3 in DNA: TGTGCCAGCAGTTCGCCGGGACACTTGAACACTGAAGCTTTCTTT. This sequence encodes CASSSPGHLNTEAFF.

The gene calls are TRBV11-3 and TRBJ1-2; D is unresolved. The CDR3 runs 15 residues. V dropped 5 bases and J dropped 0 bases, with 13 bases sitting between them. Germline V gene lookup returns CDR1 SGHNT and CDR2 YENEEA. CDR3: CASSPPGEANYGYTF. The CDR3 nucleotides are TGTGCCAGCAGCCCGCCGGGAGAGGCTAACTATGGCTACACCTTC.

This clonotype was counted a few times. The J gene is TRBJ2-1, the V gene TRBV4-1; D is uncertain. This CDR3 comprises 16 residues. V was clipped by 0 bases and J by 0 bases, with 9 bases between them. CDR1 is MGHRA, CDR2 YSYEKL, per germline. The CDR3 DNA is TGCGCCAGCAGCCAAGATTGGGGTACCTCCTACAATGAGCAGTTCTTC. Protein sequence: CASSQDWGTSYNEQFF.

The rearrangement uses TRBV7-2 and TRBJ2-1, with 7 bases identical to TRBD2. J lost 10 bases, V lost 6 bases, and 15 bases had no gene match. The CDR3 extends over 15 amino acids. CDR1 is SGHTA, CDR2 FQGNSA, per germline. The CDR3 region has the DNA TGTGCCAGCAGAGTGGGACTTGCGGGAGCGGGGGAGCAGTTCTTC. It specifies CASRVGLAGAGEQFF.

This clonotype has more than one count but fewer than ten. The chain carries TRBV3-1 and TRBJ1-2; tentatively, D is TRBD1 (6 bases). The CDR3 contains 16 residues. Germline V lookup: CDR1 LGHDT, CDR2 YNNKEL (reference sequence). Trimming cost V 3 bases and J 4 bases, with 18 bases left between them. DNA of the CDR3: TGTGCCAGCAGCCACCGCTTTCTTTCAGGGGCCTATGGCTACACCTTC. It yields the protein CASSHRFLSGAYGYTF.

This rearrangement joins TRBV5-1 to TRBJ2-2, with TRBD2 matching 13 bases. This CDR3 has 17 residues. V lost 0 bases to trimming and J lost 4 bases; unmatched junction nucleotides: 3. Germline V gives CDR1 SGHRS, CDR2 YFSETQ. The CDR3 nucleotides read TGCGCCAGCAGCTTGGGACTAGCGGGAGGTGGCACCGGGGAGCTGTTTTTT. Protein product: CASSLGLAGGGTGELFF.

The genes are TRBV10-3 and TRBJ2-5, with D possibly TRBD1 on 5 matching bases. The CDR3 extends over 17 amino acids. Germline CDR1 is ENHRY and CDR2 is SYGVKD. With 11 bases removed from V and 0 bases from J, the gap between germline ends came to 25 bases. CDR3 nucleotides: TGTGCCGCGGCTACAGGCAGCTTCTACGGGCACCAAGAGACCCAGTACTTC. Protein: CAAATGSFYGHQETQYF.

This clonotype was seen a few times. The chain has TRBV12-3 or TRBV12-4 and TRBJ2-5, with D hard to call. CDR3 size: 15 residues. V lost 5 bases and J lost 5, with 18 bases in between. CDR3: CASSRWPEITETQYF. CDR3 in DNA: TGTGCCAGCAGTCGATGGCCGGAGATAACGGAGACCCAGTACTTC.

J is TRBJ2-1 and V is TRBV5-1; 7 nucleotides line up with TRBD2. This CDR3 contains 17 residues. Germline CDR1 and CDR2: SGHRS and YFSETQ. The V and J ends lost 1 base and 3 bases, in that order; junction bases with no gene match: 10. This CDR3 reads CASSLSTGREIYNEQFF. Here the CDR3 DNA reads TGCGCCAGCAGCTTGTCAACCGGGCGGGAGATCTACAATGAGCAGTTCTTC.

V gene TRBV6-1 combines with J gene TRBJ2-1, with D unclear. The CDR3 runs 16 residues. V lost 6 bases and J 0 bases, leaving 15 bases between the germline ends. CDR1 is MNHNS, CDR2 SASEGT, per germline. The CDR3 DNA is TGTGCCAGCAGCCTGACGGGCAGTGGCTCCTACAATGAGCAGTTCTTC. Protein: CASSLTGSGSYNEQFF.